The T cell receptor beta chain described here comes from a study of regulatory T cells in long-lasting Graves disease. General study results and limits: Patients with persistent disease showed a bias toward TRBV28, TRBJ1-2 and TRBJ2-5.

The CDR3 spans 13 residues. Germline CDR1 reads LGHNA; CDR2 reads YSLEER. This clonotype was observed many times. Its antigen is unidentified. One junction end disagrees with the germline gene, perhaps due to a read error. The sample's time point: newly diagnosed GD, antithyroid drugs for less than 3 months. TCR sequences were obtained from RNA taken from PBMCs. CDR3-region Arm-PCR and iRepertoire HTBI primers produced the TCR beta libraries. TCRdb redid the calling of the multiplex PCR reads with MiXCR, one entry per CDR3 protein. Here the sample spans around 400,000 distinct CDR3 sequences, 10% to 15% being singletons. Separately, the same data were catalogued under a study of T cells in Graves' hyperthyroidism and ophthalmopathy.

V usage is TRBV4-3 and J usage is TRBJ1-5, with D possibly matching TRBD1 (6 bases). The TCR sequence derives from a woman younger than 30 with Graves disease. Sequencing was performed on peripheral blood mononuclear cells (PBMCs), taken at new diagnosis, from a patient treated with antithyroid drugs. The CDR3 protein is CASSQGRNQPQHF. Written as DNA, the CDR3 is TGTGCCAGCAGCCAGGGGCGAAATCAGCCCCAGCATTTT.